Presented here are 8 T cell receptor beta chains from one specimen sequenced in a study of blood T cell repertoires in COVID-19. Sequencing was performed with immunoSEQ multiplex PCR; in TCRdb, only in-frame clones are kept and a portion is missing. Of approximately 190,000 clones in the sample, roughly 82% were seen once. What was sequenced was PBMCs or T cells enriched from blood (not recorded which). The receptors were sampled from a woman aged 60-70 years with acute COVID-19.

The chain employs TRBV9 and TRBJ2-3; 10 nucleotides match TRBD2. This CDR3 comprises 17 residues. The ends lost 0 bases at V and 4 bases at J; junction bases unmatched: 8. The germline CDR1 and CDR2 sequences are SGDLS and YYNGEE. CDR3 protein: CASSVASSGSRADTQYF. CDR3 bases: TGTGCCAGCAGCGTAGCGTCTAGCGGGAGTCGAGCAGATACGCAGTATTTT.

Here the CDR3 DNA reads TGTGCCAGCAGCGGAAGCGGGGGTTTACAAGAGACCCAGTACTTC. This sequence encodes CASSGSGGLQETQYF. The chain couples TRBV9 to TRBJ2-5; 8 positions agree with TRBD2. This CDR3 comprises 15 residues. The V gene's germline CDR1 is SGDLS and CDR2 YYNGEE. V trimming: 3 bases; J trimming: 2 bases; junction bases outside the gene matches: 6.

The CDR3 reads CASRLKAGNTIYF. The CDR3 nucleotides are TGCGCCAGCAGACTAAAGGCTGGAAACACCATATATTTT. This chain uses TRBV23-1 with TRBJ1-3; no clear D gene. TRBV23-1 is an ORF; its function is uncertain. Trimming removed 6 bases at V and 2 bases at J, with 8 bases between. This CDR3 region has 13 residues.

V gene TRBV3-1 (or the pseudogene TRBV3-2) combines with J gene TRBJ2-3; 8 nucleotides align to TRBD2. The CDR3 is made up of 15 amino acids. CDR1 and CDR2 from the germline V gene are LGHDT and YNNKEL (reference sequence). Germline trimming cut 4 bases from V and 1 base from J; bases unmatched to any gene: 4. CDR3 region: CASSRPGLGTDTQYF. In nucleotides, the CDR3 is TGTGCCAGCAGCCGACCGGGACTAGGCACAGATACGCAGTATTTT.

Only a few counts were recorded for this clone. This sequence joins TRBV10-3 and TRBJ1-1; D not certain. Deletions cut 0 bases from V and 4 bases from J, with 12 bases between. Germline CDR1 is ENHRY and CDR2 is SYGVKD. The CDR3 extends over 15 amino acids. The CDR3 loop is CAISESGGSSTEAFF. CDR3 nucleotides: TGTGCCATCAGTGAGTCCGGCGGGAGTAGCACTGAAGCTTTCTTT.

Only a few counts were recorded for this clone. Written as DNA, the CDR3 is TGTGCCAGCAGCTTCTCCGGTGGAGAGACCCAGTACTTC. This codes for CASSFSGGETQYF. The J gene is TRBJ2-5, the V gene TRBV7-9, with unresolved D. Germline-derived CDR1 and CDR2 are SEHNR and FQNEAQ (reference sequence). The CDR3 is made up of 13 amino acids. V was pared by 3 bases and J by 4 bases, with 9 bases between.

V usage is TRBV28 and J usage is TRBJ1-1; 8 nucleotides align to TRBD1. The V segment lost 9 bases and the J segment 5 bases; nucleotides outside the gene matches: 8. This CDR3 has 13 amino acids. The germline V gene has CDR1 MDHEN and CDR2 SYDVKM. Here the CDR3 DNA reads TGTGCCAGGAAAGGACAGGGCCGTACTGAAGCTTTCTTT. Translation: CARKGQGRTEAFF.

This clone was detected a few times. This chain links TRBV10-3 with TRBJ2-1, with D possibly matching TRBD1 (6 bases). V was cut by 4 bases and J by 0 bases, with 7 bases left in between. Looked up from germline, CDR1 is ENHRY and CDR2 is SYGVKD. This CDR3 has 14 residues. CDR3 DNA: TGTGCCATCAGTGGACAGGACTCCTACAATGAGCAGTTCTTC. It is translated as CAISGQDSYNEQFF.